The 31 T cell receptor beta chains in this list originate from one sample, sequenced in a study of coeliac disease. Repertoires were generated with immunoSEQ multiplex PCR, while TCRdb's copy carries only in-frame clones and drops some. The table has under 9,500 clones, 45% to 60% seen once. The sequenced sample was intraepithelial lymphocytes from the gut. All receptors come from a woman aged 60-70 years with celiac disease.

The CDR3 region is CASNWGRESNQPQHF. CDR3 sequence (DNA): TGTGCCAGCAACTGGGGGCGGGAGAGCAATCAGCCCCAGCATTTT. V gene TRBV6-1 combines with J gene TRBJ1-5; maybe TRBD1 (6 bases). In germline, CDR1 is MNHNS, CDR2 SASEGT. V lost 7 bases, J lost 1 base, and 14 bases lay in between. This CDR3 region has 15 residues.

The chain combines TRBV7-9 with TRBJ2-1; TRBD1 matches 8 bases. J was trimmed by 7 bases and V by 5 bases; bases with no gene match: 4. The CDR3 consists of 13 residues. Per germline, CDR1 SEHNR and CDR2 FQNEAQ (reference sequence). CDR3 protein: CASSPRDRNEQFF. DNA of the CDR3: TGTGCCAGCAGCCCCCGGGACAGGAATGAGCAGTTCTTC.

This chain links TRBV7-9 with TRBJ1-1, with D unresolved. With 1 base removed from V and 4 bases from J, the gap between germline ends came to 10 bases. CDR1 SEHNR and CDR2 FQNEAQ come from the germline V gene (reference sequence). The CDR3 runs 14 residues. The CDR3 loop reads CASSLGLFPTEAFF. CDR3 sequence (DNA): TGTGCCAGCAGCTTAGGGCTCTTTCCCACTGAAGCTTTCTTT.

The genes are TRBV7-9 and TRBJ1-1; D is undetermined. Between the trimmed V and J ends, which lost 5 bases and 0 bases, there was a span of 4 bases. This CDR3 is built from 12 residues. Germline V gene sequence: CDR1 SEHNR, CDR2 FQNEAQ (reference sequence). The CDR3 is CASSVMNTEAFF. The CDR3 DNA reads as TGTGCCAGCAGCGTCATGAACACTGAAGCTTTCTTT.

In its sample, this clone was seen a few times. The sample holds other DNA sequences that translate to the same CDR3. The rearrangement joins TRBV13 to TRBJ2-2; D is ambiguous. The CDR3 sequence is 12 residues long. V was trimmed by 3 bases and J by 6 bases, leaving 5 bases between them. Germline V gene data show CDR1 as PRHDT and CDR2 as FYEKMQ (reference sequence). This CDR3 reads CASSFPAGELFF. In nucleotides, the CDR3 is TGTGCCAGCAGCTTCCCAGCCGGGGAGCTGTTTTTT.

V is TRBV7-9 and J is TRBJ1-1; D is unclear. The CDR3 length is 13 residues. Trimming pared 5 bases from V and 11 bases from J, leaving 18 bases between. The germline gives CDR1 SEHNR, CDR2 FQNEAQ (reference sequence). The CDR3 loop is CASSLSLRGLAFF. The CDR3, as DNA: TGTGCCAGCAGCCTCTCGCTCCGGGGATTGGCTTTCTTT.

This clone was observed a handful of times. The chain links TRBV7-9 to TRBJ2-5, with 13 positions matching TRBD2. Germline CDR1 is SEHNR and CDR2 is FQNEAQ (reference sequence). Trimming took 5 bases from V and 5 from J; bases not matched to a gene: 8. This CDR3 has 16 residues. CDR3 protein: CASSPRTSGGGETQYF. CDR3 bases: TGTGCCAGCAGCCCACGGACTAGCGGGGGTGGGGAGACCCAGTACTTC.

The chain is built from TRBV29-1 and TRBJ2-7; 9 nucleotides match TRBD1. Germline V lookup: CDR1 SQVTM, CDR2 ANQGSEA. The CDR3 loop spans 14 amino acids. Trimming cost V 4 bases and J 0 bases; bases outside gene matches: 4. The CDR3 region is CSVAGQGSSYEQYF. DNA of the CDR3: TGCAGCGTTGCCGGACAGGGGAGCTCCTACGAGCAGTACTTC.

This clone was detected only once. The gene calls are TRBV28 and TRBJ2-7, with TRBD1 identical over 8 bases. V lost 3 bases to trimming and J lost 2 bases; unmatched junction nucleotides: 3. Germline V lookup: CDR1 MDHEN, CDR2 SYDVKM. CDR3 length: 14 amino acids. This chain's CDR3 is CASSLGQVTYEQYF. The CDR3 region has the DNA TGTGCCAGCAGTTTGGGACAGGTGACCTACGAGCAGTACTTC. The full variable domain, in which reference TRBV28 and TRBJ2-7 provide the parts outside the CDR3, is DVKVTQSSRYLVKRTGEKVFLECVQDMDHENMFWYRQDPGLGLRLIYFSYDVKMKEKGDIPEGYSVSREKKERFSLILESASTNQTSMYLCASSLGQVTYEQYFGPGTRLTVT.

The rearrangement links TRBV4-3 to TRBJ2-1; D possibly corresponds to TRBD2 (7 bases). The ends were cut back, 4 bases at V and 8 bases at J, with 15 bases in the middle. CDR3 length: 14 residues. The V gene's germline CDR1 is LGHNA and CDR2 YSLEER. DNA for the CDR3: TGCGCCAGCAGCCCCCTGGGGGGGCTGGATGAGCAGTTCTTC. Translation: CASSPLGGLDEQFF.

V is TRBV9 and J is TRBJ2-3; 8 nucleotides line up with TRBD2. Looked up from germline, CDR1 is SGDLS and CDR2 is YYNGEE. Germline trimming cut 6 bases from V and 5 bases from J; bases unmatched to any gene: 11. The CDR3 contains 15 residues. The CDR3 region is CASTFREGMGDTQYF. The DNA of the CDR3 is TGTGCCAGCACTTTCCGGGAGGGAATGGGAGATACGCAGTATTTT.

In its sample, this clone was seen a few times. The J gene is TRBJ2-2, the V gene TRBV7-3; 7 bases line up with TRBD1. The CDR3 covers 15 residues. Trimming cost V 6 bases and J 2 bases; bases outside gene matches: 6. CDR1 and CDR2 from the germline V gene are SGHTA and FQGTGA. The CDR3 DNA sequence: TGTGCCAGCAGACTCGACAGGGTTAACACCGGGGAGCTGTTTTTT. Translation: CASRLDRVNTGELFF.

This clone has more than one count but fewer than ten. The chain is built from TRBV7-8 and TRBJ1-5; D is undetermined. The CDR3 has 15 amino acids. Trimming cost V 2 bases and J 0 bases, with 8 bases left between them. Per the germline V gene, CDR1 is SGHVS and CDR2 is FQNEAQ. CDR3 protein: CASSLRGYSNQPQHF. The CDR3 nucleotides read TGTGCCAGCAGCTTAAGAGGTTATAGCAATCAGCCCCAGCATTTT.

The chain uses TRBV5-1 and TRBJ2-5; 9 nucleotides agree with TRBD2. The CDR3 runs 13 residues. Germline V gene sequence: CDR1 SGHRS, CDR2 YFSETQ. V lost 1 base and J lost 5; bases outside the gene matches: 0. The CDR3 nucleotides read TGCGCCAGCAGCTTGACTAGCGGGGAGACCCAGTACTTC. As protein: CASSLTSGETQYF.

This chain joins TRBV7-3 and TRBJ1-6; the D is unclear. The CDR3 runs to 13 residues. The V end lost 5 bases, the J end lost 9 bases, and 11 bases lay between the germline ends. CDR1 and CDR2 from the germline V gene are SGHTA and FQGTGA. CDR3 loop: CASSAHLGSPLHF. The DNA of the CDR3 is TGTGCCAGCAGCGCCCACCTCGGTTCACCCCTCCACTTT.

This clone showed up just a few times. CDR3 DNA sequence: TGTGCCAGCACACTACTTACCTACAATGAGCAGTTCTTC. This gives the protein CASTLLTYNEQFF. V gene TRBV6-1 combines with J gene TRBJ2-1; the D is unclear. Germline V lookup: CDR1 MNHNS, CDR2 SASEGT. V dropped 7 bases and J dropped 2 bases, with 9 bases sitting between them. The length of the CDR3 is 13 residues.

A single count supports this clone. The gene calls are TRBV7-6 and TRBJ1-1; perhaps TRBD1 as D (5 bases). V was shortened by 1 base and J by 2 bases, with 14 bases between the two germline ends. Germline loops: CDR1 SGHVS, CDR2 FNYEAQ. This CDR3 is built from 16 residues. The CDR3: CASSLGGDYGNTEAFF. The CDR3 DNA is TGTGCCAGCAGCTTAGGTGGGGACTACGGAAACACTGAAGCTTTCTTT.

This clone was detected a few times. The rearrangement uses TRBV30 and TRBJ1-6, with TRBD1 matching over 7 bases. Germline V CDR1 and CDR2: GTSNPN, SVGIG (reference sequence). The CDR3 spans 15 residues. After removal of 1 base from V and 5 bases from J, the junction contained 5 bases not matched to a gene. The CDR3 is CAWSGQGWDNSPLHF. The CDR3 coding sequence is TGTGCCTGGAGTGGACAGGGCTGGGATAATTCACCCCTCCACTTT.

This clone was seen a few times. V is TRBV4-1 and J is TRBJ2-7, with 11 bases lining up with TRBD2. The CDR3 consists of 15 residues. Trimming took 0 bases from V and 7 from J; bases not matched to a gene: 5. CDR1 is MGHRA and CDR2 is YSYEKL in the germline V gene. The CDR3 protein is CASSQETSGTREQYF. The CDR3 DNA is TGCGCCAGCAGCCAAGAGACTAGCGGGACTCGGGAGCAGTACTTC.

The CDR3 sequence is CASSGGHVKPYEQYF. Here the CDR3 DNA reads TGTGCCAGCAGTGGGGGACATGTAAAGCCCTACGAGCAGTACTTC. V is TRBV28 and J is TRBJ2-7; a possible D gene is TRBD1 (6 bases). CDR1 is MDHEN, CDR2 SYDVKM, per germline. CDR3 length: 15 amino acids. The V end lost 5 bases, the J end lost 2 bases, and 16 bases lay between the germline ends.

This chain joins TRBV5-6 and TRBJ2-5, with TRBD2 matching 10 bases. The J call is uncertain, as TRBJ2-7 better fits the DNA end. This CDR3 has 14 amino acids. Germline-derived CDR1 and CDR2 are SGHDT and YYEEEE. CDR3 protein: CASSSLAGRYEQYF. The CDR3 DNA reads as TGTGCCAGCAGCTCACTAGCGGGGAGATACGAGCAGTACTTC.

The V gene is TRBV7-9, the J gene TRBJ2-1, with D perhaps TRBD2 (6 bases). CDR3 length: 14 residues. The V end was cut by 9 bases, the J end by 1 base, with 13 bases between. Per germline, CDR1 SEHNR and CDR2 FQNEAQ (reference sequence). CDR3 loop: CARASAPSYNEQFF. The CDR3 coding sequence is TGTGCCAGAGCTAGCGCCCCGTCCTACAATGAGCAGTTCTTC.

CDR3 DNA: TGCGCCAGCAGCCAAGCAAGATTAGGGCGGGGGTGGACTGAAGCTTTCTTT. It yields the protein CASSQARLGRGWTEAFF. The gene calls are TRBV4-1 and TRBJ1-1, with a weak D call TRBD1 (5 bases). This CDR3 is 17 amino acids long. Germline CDR1 is MGHRA and CDR2 is YSYEKL. V lost 1 base and J 5 bases, leaving 20 bases between the germline ends.

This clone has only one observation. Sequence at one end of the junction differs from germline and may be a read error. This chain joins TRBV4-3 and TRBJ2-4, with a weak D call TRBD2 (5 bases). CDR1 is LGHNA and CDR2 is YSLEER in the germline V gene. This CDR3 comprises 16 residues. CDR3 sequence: CASSEEGAMAKNIQYF. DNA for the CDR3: TGCGCCAGCAGCGAAGAGGGAGCTATGGCCAAAAACATTCAGTACTTC.

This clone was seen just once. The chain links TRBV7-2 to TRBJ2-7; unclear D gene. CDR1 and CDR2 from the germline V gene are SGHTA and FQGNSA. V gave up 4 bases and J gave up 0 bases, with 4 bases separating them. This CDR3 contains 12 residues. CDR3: CASSSLSYEQYF. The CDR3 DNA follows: TGTGCCAGCAGCTCCCTCTCCTACGAGCAGTACTTC.

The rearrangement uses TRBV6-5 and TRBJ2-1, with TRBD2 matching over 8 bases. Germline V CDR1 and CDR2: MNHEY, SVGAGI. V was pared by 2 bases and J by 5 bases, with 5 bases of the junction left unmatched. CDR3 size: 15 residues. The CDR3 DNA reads TGTGCCAGCAGTTACGACCTAGCGGGTAACAATGAGCAGTTCTTC. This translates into CASSYDLAGNNEQFF.

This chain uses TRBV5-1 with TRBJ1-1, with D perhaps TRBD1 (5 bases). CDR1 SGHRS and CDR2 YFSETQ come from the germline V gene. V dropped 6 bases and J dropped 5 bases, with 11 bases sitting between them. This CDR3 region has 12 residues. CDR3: CASTGKATEAFF. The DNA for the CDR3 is TGCGCCAGCACAGGGAAGGCAACTGAAGCTTTCTTT.

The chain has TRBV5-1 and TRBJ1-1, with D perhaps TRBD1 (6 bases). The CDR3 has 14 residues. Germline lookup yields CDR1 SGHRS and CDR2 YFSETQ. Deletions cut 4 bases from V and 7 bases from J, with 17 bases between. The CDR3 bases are TGCGCCAGCAGCGCCCGGGACACCAGGAGTGAAGCTTTCTTT. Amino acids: CASSARDTRSEAFF. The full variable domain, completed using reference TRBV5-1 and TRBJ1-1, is KAGVTQTPRYLIKTRGQQVTLSCSPISGHRSVSWYQQTPGQGLQFLFEYFSETQRNKGNFPGRFSGRQFSNSRSEMNVSTLELGDSALYLCASSARDTRSEAFFGQGTRLTVV.

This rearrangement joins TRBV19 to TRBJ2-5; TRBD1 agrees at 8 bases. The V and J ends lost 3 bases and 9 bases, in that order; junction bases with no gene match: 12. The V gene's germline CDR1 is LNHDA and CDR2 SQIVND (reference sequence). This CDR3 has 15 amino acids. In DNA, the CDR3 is TGTGCCAGTAGTATCGAGCGACAGGGGACCGTTCCCCAGTACTTC. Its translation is CASSIERQGTVPQYF.

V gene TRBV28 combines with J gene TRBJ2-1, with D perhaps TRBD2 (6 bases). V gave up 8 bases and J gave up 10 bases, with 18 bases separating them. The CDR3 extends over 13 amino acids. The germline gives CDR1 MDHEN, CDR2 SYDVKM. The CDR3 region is CASVGLPRREQFF. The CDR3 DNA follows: TGTGCCAGCGTGGGACTCCCCCGACGCGAGCAGTTCTTC.

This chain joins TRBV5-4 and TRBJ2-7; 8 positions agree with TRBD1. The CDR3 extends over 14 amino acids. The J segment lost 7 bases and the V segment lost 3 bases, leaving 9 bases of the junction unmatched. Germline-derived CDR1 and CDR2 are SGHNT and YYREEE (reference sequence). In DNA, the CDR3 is TGTGCCAGCAGCTCCGGGACAGGAGCCGGGGAGCAGTACTTC. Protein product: CASSSGTGAGEQYF. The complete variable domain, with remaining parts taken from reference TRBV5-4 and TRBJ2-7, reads ETGVTQSPTHLIKTRGQQVTLRCSSQSGHNTVSWYQQALGQGPQFIFQYYREEENGRGNFPPRFSGLQFPNYSSELNVNALELDDSALYLCASSSGTGAGEQYFGPGTRLTVT.